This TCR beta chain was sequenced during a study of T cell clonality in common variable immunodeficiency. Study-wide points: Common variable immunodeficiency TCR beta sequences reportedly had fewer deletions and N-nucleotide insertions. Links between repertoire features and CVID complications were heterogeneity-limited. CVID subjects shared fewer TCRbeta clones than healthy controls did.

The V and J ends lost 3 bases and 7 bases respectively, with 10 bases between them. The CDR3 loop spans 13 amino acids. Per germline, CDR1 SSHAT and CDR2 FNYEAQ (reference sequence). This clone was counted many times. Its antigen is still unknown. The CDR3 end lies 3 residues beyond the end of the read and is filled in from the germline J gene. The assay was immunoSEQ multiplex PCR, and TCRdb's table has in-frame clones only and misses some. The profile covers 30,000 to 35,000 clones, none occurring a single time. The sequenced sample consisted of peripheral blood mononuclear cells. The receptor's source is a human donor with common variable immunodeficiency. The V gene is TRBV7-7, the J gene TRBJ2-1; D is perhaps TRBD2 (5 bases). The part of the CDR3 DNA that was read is TGTGCCAGCAGCTTGGGCACGGGGAATGAG. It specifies CASSLGTGNE. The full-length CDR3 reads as CASSLGTGNEQFF.